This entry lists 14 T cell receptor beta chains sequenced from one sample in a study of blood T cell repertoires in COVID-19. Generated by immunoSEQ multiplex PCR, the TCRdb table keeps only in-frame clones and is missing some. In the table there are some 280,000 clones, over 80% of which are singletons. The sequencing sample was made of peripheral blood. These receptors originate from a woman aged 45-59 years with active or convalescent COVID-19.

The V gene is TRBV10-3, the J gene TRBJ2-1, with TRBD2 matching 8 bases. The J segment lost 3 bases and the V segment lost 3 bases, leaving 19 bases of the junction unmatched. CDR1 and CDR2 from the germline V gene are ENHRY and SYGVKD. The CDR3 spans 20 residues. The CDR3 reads CAISDPLEAGGFGYYNEQFF. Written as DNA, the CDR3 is TGTGCCATCAGTGATCCCCTGGAGGCGGGAGGCTTCGGCTACTACAATGAGCAGTTCTTC.

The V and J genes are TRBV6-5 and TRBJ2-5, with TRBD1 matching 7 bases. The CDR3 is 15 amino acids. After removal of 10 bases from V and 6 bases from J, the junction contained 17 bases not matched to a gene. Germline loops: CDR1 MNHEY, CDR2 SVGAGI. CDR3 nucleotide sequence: TGTGCCACCGTCCGACCGGGACAGCAGTCGCAGACCCAGTACTTC. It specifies CATVRPGQQSQTQYF.

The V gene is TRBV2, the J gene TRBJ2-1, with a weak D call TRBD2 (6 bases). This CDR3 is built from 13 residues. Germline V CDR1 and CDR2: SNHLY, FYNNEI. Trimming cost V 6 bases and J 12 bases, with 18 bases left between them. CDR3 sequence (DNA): TGTGCCAGCAGGGCAGGAGTATGGGACTTGCAGTTCTTC. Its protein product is CASRAGVWDLQFF. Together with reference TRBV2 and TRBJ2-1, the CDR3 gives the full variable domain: EPEVTQTPSHQVTQMGQEVILRCVPISNHLYFYWYRQILGQKVEFLVSFYNNEISEKSEIFDDQFSVERPDGSNFTLKIRSTKLEDSAMYFCASRAGVWDLQFFGPGTRLTVL.

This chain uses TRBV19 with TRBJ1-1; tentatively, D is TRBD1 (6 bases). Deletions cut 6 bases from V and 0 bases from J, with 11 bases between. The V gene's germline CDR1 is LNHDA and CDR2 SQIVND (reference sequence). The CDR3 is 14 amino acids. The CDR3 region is CASSRTGLNTEAFF. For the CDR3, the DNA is TGTGCCAGTAGCAGAACAGGGCTGAACACTGAAGCTTTCTTT.

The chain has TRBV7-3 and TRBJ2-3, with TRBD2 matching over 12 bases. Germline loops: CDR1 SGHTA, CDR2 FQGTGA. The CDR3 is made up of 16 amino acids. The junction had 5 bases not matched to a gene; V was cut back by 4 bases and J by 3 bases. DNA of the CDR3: TGTGCCAGCAGCTCGCGGACTAGCGGGAAAACAGATACGCAGTATTTT. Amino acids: CASSSRTSGKTDTQYF.

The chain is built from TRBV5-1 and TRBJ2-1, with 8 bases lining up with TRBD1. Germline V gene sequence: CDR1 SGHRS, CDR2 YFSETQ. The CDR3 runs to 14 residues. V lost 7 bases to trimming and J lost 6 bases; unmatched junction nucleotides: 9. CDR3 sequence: CASFRDRKSNEQFF. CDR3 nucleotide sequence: TGCGCCAGCTTCCGGGACAGGAAGAGCAATGAGCAGTTCTTC.

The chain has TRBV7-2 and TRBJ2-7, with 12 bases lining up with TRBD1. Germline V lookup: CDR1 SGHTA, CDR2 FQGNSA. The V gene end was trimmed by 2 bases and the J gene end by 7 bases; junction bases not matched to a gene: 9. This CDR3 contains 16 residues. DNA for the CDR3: TGTGCCAGCAGCTTAATGCCGGGACAGGGGGCGCGAGAGCAGTACTTC. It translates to CASSLMPGQGAREQYF.

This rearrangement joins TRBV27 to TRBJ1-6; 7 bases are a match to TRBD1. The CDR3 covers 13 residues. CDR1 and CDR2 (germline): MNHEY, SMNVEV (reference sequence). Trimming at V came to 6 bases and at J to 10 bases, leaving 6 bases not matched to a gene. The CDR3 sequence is CASRLTGESPLHF. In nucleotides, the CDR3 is TGTGCCAGCAGATTAACAGGGGAATCACCCCTCCACTTT.

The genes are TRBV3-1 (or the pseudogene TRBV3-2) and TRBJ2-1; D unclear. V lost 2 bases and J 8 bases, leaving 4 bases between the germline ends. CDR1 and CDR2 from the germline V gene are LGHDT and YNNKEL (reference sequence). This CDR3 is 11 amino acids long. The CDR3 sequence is CASSQLYEQFF. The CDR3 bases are TGTGCCAGCAGCCAACTCTATGAGCAGTTCTTC.

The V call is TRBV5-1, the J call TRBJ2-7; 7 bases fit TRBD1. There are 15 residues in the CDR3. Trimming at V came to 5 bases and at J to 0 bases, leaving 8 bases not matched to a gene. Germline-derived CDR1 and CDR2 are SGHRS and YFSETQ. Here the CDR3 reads CASRRAGGSSYEQYF. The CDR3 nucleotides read TGCGCCAGCAGGCGGGCAGGGGGTAGCTCCTACGAGCAGTACTTC.

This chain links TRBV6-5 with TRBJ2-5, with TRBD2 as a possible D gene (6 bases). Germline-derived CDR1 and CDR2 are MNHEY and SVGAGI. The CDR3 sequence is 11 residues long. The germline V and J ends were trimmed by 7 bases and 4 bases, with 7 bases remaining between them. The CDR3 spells CASMGGETQYF. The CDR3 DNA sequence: TGTGCCAGCATGGGAGGAGAGACCCAGTACTTC.

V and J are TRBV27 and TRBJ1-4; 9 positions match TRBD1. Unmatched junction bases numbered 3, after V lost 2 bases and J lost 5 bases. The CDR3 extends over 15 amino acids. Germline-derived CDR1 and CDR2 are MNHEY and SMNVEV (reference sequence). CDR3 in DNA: TGTGCCAGCAGTTTAGCCGGGACAGGGAATGAAAAACTGTTTTTT. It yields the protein CASSLAGTGNEKLFF. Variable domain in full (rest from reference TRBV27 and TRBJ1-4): EAQVTQNPRYLITVTGKKLTVTCSQNMNHEYMSWYRQDPGLGLRQIYYSMNVEVTDKGDVPEGYKVSRKEKRNFPLILESPSPNQTSLYFCASSLAGTGNEKLFFGSGTQLSVL.

The chain's CDR3 is CAISEIEARPQHF. CDR3 DNA: TGTGCCATCAGTGAGATCGAGGCTCGCCCCCAGCATTTT. V is TRBV10-3 and J is TRBJ1-5; D is ambiguous. CDR1 is ENHRY and CDR2 is SYGVKD in the germline V gene. There are 13 residues in the CDR3. V shed 2 bases and J shed 10 bases, with 12 bases lying between them.

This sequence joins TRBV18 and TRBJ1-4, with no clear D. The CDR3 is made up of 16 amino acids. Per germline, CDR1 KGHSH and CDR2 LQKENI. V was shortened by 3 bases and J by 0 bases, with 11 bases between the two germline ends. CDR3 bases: TGTGCCAGCTCACCCGAGGCTGTAACAACTAATGAAAAACTGTTTTTT. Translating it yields CASSPEAVTTNEKLFF.